This T cell receptor beta chain derives from a study of immune evolution from preneoplasia to lung adenocarcinoma (dated by TCRdb to about 2021). Study-wide context: HLA loss of heterozygosity was seen in around 7.3%, 15% and 36% of AIS, MIA and ADC lesions, and in no AAH lesions. The study reported that 90 to 120 samples were used for TCR sequencing. Resected precursor lesions (AAH, AIS, MIA) and invasive adenocarcinomas were compared against paired morphologically normal lung tissue. Immune contexture across lung adenocarcinoma precursors and invasive adenocarcinoma was profiled using immune gene expression, TCR sequencing and multiplex immunofluorescence. POLYSOLVER was used to infer Class I HLA alleles from exome data, and LOHHLA was used to detect allele-specific HLA loss. In total, the cohort included roughly 49 patients with pulmonary nodules, all of whom underwent surgical resection. The immune data were combined with whole exome sequencing and methylation data from the same cohort of nodules. The sample size was set by how many specimens were available, not by a prior power calculation. TCR sequencing data came from approximately 49 patients.

What the study reported, not specific to this receptor: Clonality was highest in normal lung, while later-stage lesions appeared to show lower clonality but higher T cell density and diversity. KRAS-mutant nodules showed the highest T cell clonality compared with EGFR-mutant or double wild-type lesions. Because all patients came from Japan and China, whether the findings apply to Western populations was uncertain. Findings were based on association rather than direct causation; larger cohorts with long-term follow-up and longitudinal biopsies were deemed needed. Normal lung had the highest top T cell clone frequencies, which appeared to decline progressively from AAH through AIS, MIA and invasive adenocarcinoma.

The immunoSEQ hsTCRbeta Kit was used to sequence TCR beta CDR3 regions from DNA. As for the original processing: The ImmunoSEQ Analyzer was used to analyse the TCR sequencing data. T cell clonality was defined as 1 minus Pielou's evenness computed on productive rearrangements. T cell diversity was measured with the inverse Simpson index on productive templates. T cell density was TCR beta template counts normalized to usable DNA, estimated by amplifying and sequencing housekeeping genes. Two-sided Kruskal-Wallis tests were used to compare TCR metrics across histologic stages. As stored in TCRdb, this immuneACCESS dataset retains in-frame rearrangements with V and J assigned. A fraction of the clones does not appear; measured against another copy, unresolved V genes explain less than half of the discrepancy, and the remainder lacks a known reason. V and J calls plus clone size are reproduced from that table; the DNA served to infer D and trimming. In all, the sample holds roughly 9,900 clones, and around 89% of those were seen once. The top ten clonotypes cover just under 3% of the sample.

The germline V gene gives CDR1 as SGHVS and CDR2 as FNYEAQ. Trimming removed 1 base from V and 5 bases from J, leaving 8 bases between the germline ends. The CDR3 runs 13 residues from the cysteine to the phenylalanine. Only the CDR3 DNA is retained, 39 bases long and in frame from the first base. The patients had resection in Japan or China between about 2014 and 2018. Histologic diagnosis of each case was confirmed independently by two lung cancer pathologists on H&E slides. To enrich premalignant or tumor cells for nucleic acid extraction, macro-dissection was performed after pathologic assessment. DNA was isolated from FFPE tissue using the AllPrep DNA/RNA FFPE Kit. Turning to this clone: Its antigen has not been determined. No quality values exist for individual bases; no much larger clone is one base distant.

The TCR sequence derives from a person aged 65-85 years with invasive lung adenocarcinoma. Some clones in this sample may be carry-over from other donors' samples. The sequencing sample was made of FFPE invasive lung adenocarcinoma tissue. The sample's cell subset or site, from its label and the paper: frankly invasive lung adenocarcinoma (ADC). The rearranged segments are TRBV7-6 and TRBJ1-1; no D segment can be confidently identified. CDR3 reads: CASSLEWDTEAFF. The DNA sequence is TGTGCCAGCAGCTTAGAATGGGATACTGAAGCTTTCTTT.